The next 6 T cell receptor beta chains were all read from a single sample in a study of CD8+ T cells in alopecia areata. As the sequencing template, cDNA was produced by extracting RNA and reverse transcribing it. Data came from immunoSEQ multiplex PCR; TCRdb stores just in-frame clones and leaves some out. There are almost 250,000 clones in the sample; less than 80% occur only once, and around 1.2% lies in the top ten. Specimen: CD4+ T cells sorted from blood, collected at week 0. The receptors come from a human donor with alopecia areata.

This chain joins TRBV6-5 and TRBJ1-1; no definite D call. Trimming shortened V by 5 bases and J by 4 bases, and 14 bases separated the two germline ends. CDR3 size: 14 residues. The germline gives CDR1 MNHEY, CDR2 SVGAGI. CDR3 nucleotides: TGTGCCAGCAGTGGAATCTCAGGAGGCACTGAAGCTTTCTTT. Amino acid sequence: CASSGISGGTEAFF.

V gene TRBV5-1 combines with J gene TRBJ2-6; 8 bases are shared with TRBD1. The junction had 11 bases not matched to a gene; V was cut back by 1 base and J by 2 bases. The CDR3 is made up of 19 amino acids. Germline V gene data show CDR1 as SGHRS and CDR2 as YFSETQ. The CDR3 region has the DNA TGCGCCAGCAGCTTGTTCGGACAGGGAATAGGGACTGGGGCCAACGTCCTGACTTTC. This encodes CASSLFGQGIGTGANVLTF.

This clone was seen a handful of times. CDR3 DNA: TGTGCCTGGAGTGTACTCCGGGATCAGTTCTTC. Translation gives CAWSVLRDQFF. The chain employs TRBV30 and TRBJ2-1, with D possibly being TRBD2 (5 bases). CDR3 length: 11 amino acids. Per the germline V gene, CDR1 is GTSNPN and CDR2 is SVGIG (reference sequence). With 0 bases removed from V and 13 bases from J, the gap between germline ends came to 10 bases. The full variable domain, with the rest looked up from reference TRBV30 and TRBJ2-1, is SQTIHQWPATLVQPVGSPLSLECTVEGTSNPNLYWYRQAAGRGLQLLFYSVGIGQISSEVPQNLSASRPQDRQFILSSKKLLLSDSGFYLCAWSVLRDQFFGPGTRLTVL.

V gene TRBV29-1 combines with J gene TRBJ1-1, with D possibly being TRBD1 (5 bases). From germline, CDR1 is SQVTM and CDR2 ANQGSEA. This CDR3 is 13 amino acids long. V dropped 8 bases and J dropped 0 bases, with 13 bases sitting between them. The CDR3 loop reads CSWVTGVNTEAFF. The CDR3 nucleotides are TGCAGCTGGGTTACAGGAGTGAACACTGAAGCTTTCTTT.

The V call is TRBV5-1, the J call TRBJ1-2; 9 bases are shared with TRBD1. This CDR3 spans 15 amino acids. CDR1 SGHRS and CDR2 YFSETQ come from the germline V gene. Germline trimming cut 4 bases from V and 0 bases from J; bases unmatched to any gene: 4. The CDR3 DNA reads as TGCGCCAGCAGCCACGGACAGGGGTCTAACTATGGCTACACCTTC. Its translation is CASSHGQGSNYGYTF. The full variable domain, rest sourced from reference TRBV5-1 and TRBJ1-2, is KAGVTQTPRYLIKTRGQQVTLSCSPISGHRSVSWYQQTPGQGLQFLFEYFSETQRNKGNFPGRFSGRQFSNSRSEMNVSTLELGDSALYLCASSHGQGSNYGYTFGSGTRLTVV.

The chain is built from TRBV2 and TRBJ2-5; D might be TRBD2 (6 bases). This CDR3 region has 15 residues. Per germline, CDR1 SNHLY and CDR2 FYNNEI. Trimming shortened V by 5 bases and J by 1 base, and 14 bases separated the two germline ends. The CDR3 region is CASSFRAGSQETQYF. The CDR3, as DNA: TGTGCCAGCAGTTTCCGGGCGGGGAGCCAAGAGACCCAGTACTTC.